One sample yielded the 10 T cell receptor beta chains listed below, sequenced in a study of cytomegalovirus exposure and HLA in healthy donors. Vbeta (60) and Jbeta (13) primers were used in the PCR. Using immunoSEQ multiplex PCR, the repertoire was profiled, and TCRdb retains in-frame clones only, with some absent. The repertoire has tens of thousands of clones, over 9% of them found once; the top ten carry roughly a quarter. The sequenced material came from PBMCs. The receptor source for this set is a man in his 60s in good health and CMV-seropositive.

This clone was detected only a few times. The genes are TRBV19 and TRBJ1-5; D not certain. The CDR3 runs to 15 residues. Germline CDR1 and CDR2: LNHDA and SQIVND (reference sequence). Trimming removed 3 bases at V and 0 bases at J, with 9 bases between. The CDR3 coding sequence is TGTGCCAGTAGTATCGGCGACTATAGCAATCAGCCCCAGCATTTT. It is translated as CASSIGDYSNQPQHF.

This chain connects TRBV18 to TRBJ1-1, with no clear D. CDR1 is KGHSH and CDR2 is LQKENI in the germline V gene. The CDR3 sequence is 12 residues long. Trimming cost V 6 bases and J 0 bases, with 5 bases left between them. CDR3 loop: CASSPLNTEAFF. The CDR3 region has the DNA TGTGCCAGCTCCCCTCTGAACACTGAAGCTTTCTTT.

There are a few counts of this clone. J is TRBJ2-3 and V is TRBV29-1; 11 bases fit TRBD2. V shed 6 bases and J 6 bases; nucleotides not matched to a gene: 8. CDR3 size: 14 residues. CDR1 is SQVTM and CDR2 is ANQGSEA in the germline V gene. In DNA, the CDR3 is TGCAGCGTCGCAGGGACTAGCGGCCGTGATACGCAGTATTTT. It specifies CSVAGTSGRDTQYF.

The chain has TRBV2 and TRBJ2-5, with 8 nucleotides matching TRBD2. From germline, CDR1 is SNHLY and CDR2 FYNNEI. CDR3 length equals 14 residues. V shed 5 bases, J shed 6 bases, and the junction held 8 bases outside the gene matches. This chain's CDR3 is CASSSDGGGKTQYF. For the CDR3, the DNA is TGTGCCAGCAGTTCGGACGGGGGGGGGAAGACCCAGTACTTC.

This clone was seen more than once but under ten times. At one end, the junction sequence differs from germline, possibly due to a read error. Distinct nucleotide sequences in the sample also encode this CDR3. This chain uses TRBV6-1 with TRBJ2-2; D is perhaps TRBD2 (5 bases). The CDR3 is 12 amino acids. CDR1 MNHNS and CDR2 SASEGT come from the germline V gene. CDR3 sequence: CASPTFTGELFF. CDR3 sequence (DNA): TGTGCCAGCCCCACATTCACCGGGGAGCTCTTTTTT.

Notes on this clone: A junction boundary mismatches the germline segment, possibly from a read error. The rearrangement uses TRBV9 and TRBJ1-2; tentative D call: TRBD1 (6 bases). The CDR3 is made up of 11 amino acids. From germline, CDR1 is SGDLS and CDR2 YYNGEE. The DNA for the CDR3 is TGTGCCAGCAGAGTAGGGGGGGACTACACCTTC. Protein product: CASRVGGDYTF.

V is TRBV5-1 and J is TRBJ2-1, with 8 nucleotides matching TRBD2. J lost 4 bases, V lost 1 base, and 4 bases had no gene match. This CDR3 region has 15 residues. CDR1 and CDR2 (germline): SGHRS, YFSETQ. The CDR3 sequence: CASSLRAGEYNEQFF. CDR3 in DNA: TGCGCCAGCAGCTTGAGAGCGGGGGAGTACAATGAGCAGTTCTTC.

This rearrangement joins TRBV19 to TRBJ1-1, with TRBD1 matching 8 bases. From germline, CDR1 is LNHDA and CDR2 SQIVND (reference sequence). After removal of 0 bases from V and 6 bases from J, the junction contained 3 bases not matched to a gene. The length of the CDR3 is 14 residues. CDR3 sequence (DNA): TGTGCCAGTAGTATAGACAGGGGGCGCGCTGAAGCTTTCTTT. It is translated as CASSIDRGRAEAFF.

In regard to this clone: Lacking the conserved final phenylalanine or tryptophan, this CDR3 likely reflects a read error. The chain has TRBV19 and TRBJ1-1, with TRBD1 matching over 7 bases. The CDR3 consists of 15 residues. CDR1 and CDR2 (germline): LNHDA, SQIVND (reference sequence). Trimming cost V 7 bases and J 3 bases; bases outside gene matches: 11. The CDR3, as DNA: TGTGCCAGTACCACAACCGAGACAGGGCACACTGAAGCTTTCTCT. This codes for CASTTTETGHTEAFS.

J is TRBJ2-5 and V is TRBV7-2; tentatively, D is TRBD2 (5 bases). The CDR3 is 11 amino acids. In germline, CDR1 is SGHTA, CDR2 FQGNSA. Trimming stripped 5 bases from V and 5 bases from J, with 6 bases between. The CDR3 region is CASSPGETQYF. The CDR3, as DNA: TGTGCCAGCAGCCCGGGGGAGACCCAGTACTTC.